This T cell receptor (beta chain) was recovered during a study of siplizumab effects on memory and regulatory T cells. Germline V gives CDR1 KGHSH, CDR2 LQKENI. The CDR3 consists of 16 residues. The V and J ends lost 0 bases and 0 bases respectively, with 9 bases between them. Findings of the study overall: Relative to controls at more than 25%, mappable alloreactive CD4+ clones exhibited a mean Treg-derived proportion of more than 60% with siplizumab. Naive T cells seemed more diverse than memory cells and seemed major alloresponse contributors.

In each sample, roughly 97,000 TCR templates were assayed. Only in-frame clones appear in the TCRdb table, and some are missing; sequencing was by immunoSEQ multiplex PCR. The sample records over 85,000 clones, over 85% being singletons. About this clone itself: Its specificity is unknown.

The source is a human donor in good health. Sequenced sample: CD4+ T cells sorted from blood. The chain is built from TRBV18 and TRBJ1-3; no definite D call. The CDR3 sequence: CASSPPASLSGNTIYF. The CDR3 bases are TGTGCCAGCTCACCACCGGCCAGCCTCTCTGGAAACACCATATATTTT.